A single sample gave rise to the 28 T cell receptor beta chains below, sequenced in a study of T cells after yellow fever vaccination. Each CDR3 protein is one row after TCRdb ran MiXCR on the 5' RACE reads. Here the sample spans 400,000 or so distinct CDR3 sequences, around 10% being singletons. The source was PBMCs, collected on the day of the first yellow fever vaccination. All receptors come from a man aged 18-30 years who received the YFV17D yellow fever vaccine.

This clonotype was observed a handful of times. The rearrangement links TRBV30 to TRBJ2-5, with 13 bases that match TRBD2. The J segment lost 2 bases and the V segment lost 2 bases, leaving 5 bases of the junction unmatched. This CDR3 comprises 16 residues. From germline, CDR1 is GTSNPN and CDR2 SVGIG (reference sequence). The CDR3 region is CAWSTWTSGGQETQYF. Here the CDR3 DNA reads TGTGCCTGGAGTACGTGGACTAGCGGGGGACAAGAGACCCAGTACTTC.

The gene calls are TRBV7-2 and TRBJ2-3; 7 bases align to TRBD1. The length of the CDR3 is 13 residues. J lost 14 bases, V lost 1 base, and 9 bases had no gene match. Germline-derived CDR1 and CDR2 are SGHTA and FQGNSA. The CDR3 sequence is CASSLEGGLLPYF. DNA of the CDR3: TGTGCCAGCAGCTTAGAAGGGGGCCTGCTTCCGTATTTT.

Many counts were recorded for this clonotype. The V and J genes are TRBV7-2 and TRBJ2-5; TRBD2 aligns across 9 bases. Germline assignment: CDR1 SGHTA and CDR2 FQGNSA. Trimming cost V 0 bases and J 2 bases; bases outside gene matches: 4. The CDR3 is 16 residues long. This CDR3 reads CASSLAGSGGQETQYF. The CDR3 DNA sequence: TGTGCCAGCAGCTTAGCCGGTAGCGGGGGACAAGAGACCCAGTACTTC.

The chain couples TRBV4-2 to TRBJ2-5; a weak D match, TRBD1 (7 bases). Germline V gives CDR1 LGHNA, CDR2 YNFKEQ. Trimming pared 0 bases from V and 6 bases from J, leaving 14 bases between. This CDR3 spans 15 amino acids. The CDR3 loop reads CASSQEQGRMKTQYF. In DNA, the CDR3 is TGTGCCAGCAGCCAAGAACAGGGGAGGATGAAGACCCAGTACTTC.

This clonotype was seen a few times. CDR3 loop: CSVERRNTEAFF. CDR3 nucleotides: TGCAGCGTTGAGCGAAGGAACACTGAAGCTTTCTTT. V gene TRBV29-1 combines with J gene TRBJ1-1; D is ambiguous. The CDR3 extends over 12 amino acids. CDR1 SQVTM and CDR2 ANQGSEA come from the germline V gene. V shed 3 bases and J shed 1 base, with 6 bases lying between them. Variable domain in full (rest from reference TRBV29-1 and TRBJ1-1): SAVISQKPSRDICQRGTSLTIQCQVDSQVTMMFWYRQQPGQSLTLIATANQGSEATYESGFVIDKFPISRPNLTFSTLTVSNMSPEDSSIYLCSVERRNTEAFFGQGTRLTVV.

This clonotype was picked up a small number of times. V gene TRBV18 combines with J gene TRBJ1-1; 8 bases are shared with TRBD1. Looked up from germline, CDR1 is KGHSH and CDR2 is LQKENI. The ends lost 2 bases at V and 3 bases at J; junction bases unmatched: 2. The CDR3 is made up of 14 amino acids. CDR3 residues: CASSPRQGHTEAFF. CDR3 sequence (DNA): TGTGCCAGCTCACCAAGACAGGGGCACACTGAAGCTTTCTTT.

This chain connects TRBV6-6 to TRBJ2-7; a possible D gene is TRBD1 (5 bases). Germline V gene data show CDR1 as MNHNY and CDR2 as SVGAGI (reference sequence). V lost 1 base and J lost 2, with 6 bases in between. This CDR3 has 13 amino acids. The chain's CDR3 is CASSYLGAYEQYF. CDR3 DNA: TGTGCCAGCAGTTACTTAGGGGCCTACGAGCAGTACTTC.

This clonotype has just a few counts. The CDR3 DNA reads TGCGCCAGCAGCCAAAACCCCCAAACAGATCTTGAGCAGTTCTTC. Translated, it gives CASSQNPQTDLEQFF. The V gene is TRBV4-1, the J gene TRBJ2-1, with D uncertain. The CDR3 runs to 15 residues. Germline V CDR1 and CDR2: MGHRA, YSYEKL. Trimming cost V 2 bases and J 9 bases, with 17 bases left between them.

A few counts support this clonotype. The chain carries TRBV10-3 and TRBJ2-1, with 7 bases fitting TRBD1. The CDR3 totals 14 residues. V was clipped by 0 bases and J by 10 bases; unmatched bases: 6. Germline CDR1 reads ENHRY; CDR2 reads SYGVKD. This CDR3 reads CAISESQGRWEQFF. The DNA for the CDR3 is TGTGCCATCAGTGAGTCACAGGGGCGTTGGGAGCAGTTCTTC.

This clonotype was seen only a few times. The chain joins TRBV7-2 to TRBJ2-5; D is possibly TRBD1 (6 bases). Germline CDR1 and CDR2: SGHTA and FQGNSA. The CDR3 length is 13 residues. The V end was cut by 8 bases, the J end by 7 bases, with 17 bases between. The CDR3 is CASSQGLPRTQYF. The DNA for the CDR3 is TGTGCCAGCTCCCAGGGGTTGCCGCGGACCCAGTACTTC. The full variable domain, its missing parts supplied by reference TRBV7-2 and TRBJ2-5, is GAGVSQSPSNKVTEKGKDVELRCDPISGHTALYWYRQSLGQGLEFLIYFQGNSAPDKSGLPSDRFSAERTGGSVSTLTIQRTQQEDSAVYLCASSQGLPRTQYFGPGTRLLVL.

This clonotype was detected a few times. J is TRBJ2-7 and V is TRBV6-2 or TRBV6-3; TRBD1 matches at 7 bases. Looked up from germline, CDR1 is MNHEY and CDR2 is SVGEGT. Trimming cost V 0 bases and J 2 bases; bases outside gene matches: 4. The CDR3 totals 15 residues. The chain's CDR3 is CASSYSGQSAYEQYV. DNA of the CDR3: TGTGCCAGCAGTTACTCGGGACAGAGCGCCTACGAGCAGTACGTC.

This clonotype was recorded a few times. The V call is TRBV11-2, the J call TRBJ2-7, with TRBD2 as a possible D gene (7 bases). Germline V gene sequence: CDR1 SGHAT, CDR2 FQNNGV. The V end lost 6 bases, the J end lost 2 bases, and 17 bases lay between the germline ends. This CDR3 region has 15 residues. CDR3 amino acids: CASSYHLGGPYEQYF. As DNA, the CDR3 is TGTGCCAGCAGTTACCACCTCGGGGGGCCCTACGAGCAGTACTTC. Supplemented by reference TRBV11-2 and TRBJ2-7, the full variable domain reads EAGVAQSPRYKIIEKRQSVAFWCNPISGHATLYWYQQILGQGPKLLIQFQNNGVVDDSQLPKDRFSAERLKGVDSTLKIQPAKLEDSAVYLCASSYHLGGPYEQYFGPGTRLTVT.

Ten or more counts support this clonotype. V usage is TRBV7-2 and J usage is TRBJ2-7; either TRBD1 or TRBD2 may fit D (6 bases each). The length of the CDR3 is 14 residues. Trimming shortened V by 5 bases and J by 6 bases, and 17 bases separated the two germline ends. CDR1 is SGHTA and CDR2 is FQGNSA in the germline V gene. The CDR3 protein is CASSAGGPSTEQYF. The CDR3 DNA is TGTGCCAGCAGCGCCGGGGGCCCCAGCACCGAGCAGTACTTC.

This rearrangement joins TRBV27 to TRBJ1-1, with D possibly matching TRBD1 (5 bases). This CDR3 region has 13 residues. Trimming cost V 8 bases and J 9 bases, with 19 bases left between them. CDR1 is MNHEY and CDR2 is SMNVEV in the germline V gene (reference sequence). The CDR3, as DNA: TGTGCCAGCGGACCTCGGTTCAGGGAACAAGCTTTCTTT. This translates into CASGPRFREQAFF.

This clonotype was seen a handful of times. The genes are TRBV6-1 and TRBJ2-1; TRBD1 matches at 8 bases. V trimming: 7 bases; J trimming: 4 bases; junction bases outside the gene matches: 15. Germline V CDR1 and CDR2: MNHNS, SASEGT. The length of the CDR3 is 17 residues. CDR3 region: CASIRPGQEKNYNEQFF. For the CDR3, the DNA is TGTGCCAGCATAAGGCCGGGACAGGAGAAAAATTACAATGAGCAGTTCTTC.

The V call is TRBV6-2 or TRBV6-3, the J call TRBJ2-5; a weak D match, TRBD1 (5 bases). This CDR3 is built from 13 residues. V gave up 2 bases and J gave up 5 bases, with 9 bases separating them. The V gene's germline CDR1 is MNHEY and CDR2 SVGEGT. CDR3 protein: CASSYKGLETQYF. The CDR3 bases are TGTGCCAGCAGTTACAAGGGGCTCGAGACCCAGTACTTC.

The chain couples TRBV7-3 to TRBJ2-3; D is perhaps TRBD2 (5 bases). The CDR3 contains 14 residues. The ends were cut back, 6 bases at V and 0 bases at J, with 10 bases in the middle. CDR1 and CDR2 (germline): SGHTA, FQGTGA. CDR3 DNA: TGTGCCAGCAGGGAGAGCGGAAGCACAGATACGCAGTATTTT. Encoded protein: CASRESGSTDTQYF.

Here the CDR3 DNA reads TGTGCCAGCAGTAGGGGGCCGTCCGGGGAGCTGTTTTTT. Protein sequence: CASSRGPSGELFF. This chain links TRBV27 with TRBJ2-2; TRBD1 matches at 7 bases. Germline CDR1 is MNHEY and CDR2 is SMNVEV (reference sequence). V shed 5 bases, J shed 6 bases, and the junction held 3 bases outside the gene matches. This CDR3 contains 13 residues.

The DNA of the CDR3 is TGTGCCACCGAACTAGCGGGGGCTAACGAGCAGTACTTC. This translates into CATELAGANEQYF. This chain uses TRBV12-3 or TRBV12-4 with TRBJ2-7; 11 positions agree with TRBD2. With V trimmed by 10 bases and J by 5 bases, 7 bases remained unmatched. The CDR3 sequence is 13 residues long.

This clonotype was counted only a few times. The chain couples TRBV2 to TRBJ2-6, with D possibly being TRBD1 (6 bases). Between the trimmed V and J ends, which lost 3 bases and 4 bases, there was a span of 10 bases. CDR3 length equals 15 residues. Germline assignment: CDR1 SNHLY and CDR2 FYNNEI. The CDR3 loop reads CASSEWGRGANVLTF. The CDR3 DNA reads as TGTGCCAGCAGTGAGTGGGGGCGAGGGGCCAACGTCCTGACTTTC.

This clonotype was seen only a few times. The CDR3 DNA reads TGCAGTGCTGGACTATATAGCAATCAGCCCCAGCATTTT. It translates to CSAGLYSNQPQHF. The J gene is TRBJ1-5, the V gene TRBV20-1; D gene unclear. This CDR3 contains 13 residues. Germline V gene lookup returns CDR1 DFQATT and CDR2 SNEGSKA (reference sequence). V was clipped by 5 bases and J by 0 bases, with 8 bases between them.

V is TRBV5-5 and J is TRBJ2-5, with D possibly matching TRBD1 (6 bases). The CDR3 sequence is 14 residues long. From germline, CDR1 is SGHKS and CDR2 YYEKEE (reference sequence). The V and J ends lost 2 bases and 2 bases respectively, with 10 bases between them. The CDR3 region is CASSLGQMQETQYF. The DNA for the CDR3 is TGTGCCAGCAGCTTAGGACAGATGCAAGAGACCCAGTACTTC.

The CDR3: CASSSATGVETQYF. The CDR3 nucleotides are TGTGCCAGCAGCTCCGCCACAGGGGTAGAGACCCAGTACTTC. This chain connects TRBV7-9 to TRBJ2-5; TRBD1 aligns across 7 bases. There are 14 residues in the CDR3. Germline CDR1 SEHNR, CDR2 FQNEAQ (reference sequence). The trim removed 4 bases at V and 4 bases at J, leaving 6 bases unmatched. The full variable domain, its missing parts supplied by reference TRBV7-9 and TRBJ2-5, is DTGVSQNPRHKITKRGQNVTFRCDPISEHNRLYWYRQTLGQGPEFLTYFQNEAQLEKSRLLSDRFSAERPKGSFSTLEIQRTEQGDSAMYLCASSSATGVETQYFGPGTRLLVL.

The chain couples TRBV27 to TRBJ1-2, with no clear D. This CDR3 region has 13 residues. Germline V gene sequence: CDR1 MNHEY, CDR2 SMNVEV (reference sequence). The V and J ends lost 3 bases and 2 bases respectively, with 7 bases between them. The CDR3 loop reads CASSFAENYGYTF. In DNA, the CDR3 is TGTGCCAGCAGTTTTGCGGAAAACTATGGCTACACCTTC.

The V gene is TRBV7-2, the J gene TRBJ1-6; tentatively, D is TRBD1 (5 bases). The ends were cut back, 3 bases at V and 6 bases at J, with 12 bases in the middle. The CDR3 spans 15 residues. CDR1 SGHTA and CDR2 FQGNSA come from the germline V gene. This CDR3 is CASSFEAGINSPLHF. CDR3 sequence (DNA): TGTGCCAGCAGCTTCGAGGCAGGGATTAATTCACCCCTCCACTTT.

The chain links TRBV19 to TRBJ1-1, with D possibly matching TRBD1 (6 bases). CDR3 length: 15 amino acids. Germline V gene data show CDR1 as LNHDA and CDR2 as SQIVND (reference sequence). V lost 5 bases, J lost 0 bases, and 13 bases lay in between. DNA of the CDR3: TGTGCCAGTAGTCCACCGGGACACATGAACACTGAAGCTTTCTTT. Translating it yields CASSPPGHMNTEAFF. Supplemented by reference TRBV19 and TRBJ1-1, the full variable domain reads DGGITQSPKYLFRKEGQNVTLSCEQNLNHDAMYWYRQDPGQGLRLIYYSQIVNDFQKGDIAEGYSVSREKKESFPLTVTSAQKNPTAFYLCASSPPGHMNTEAFFGQGTRLTVV.

This rearrangement joins TRBV30 to TRBJ2-3; D call uncertain. Per germline, CDR1 GTSNPN and CDR2 SVGIG (reference sequence). The CDR3 is 11 residues long. Trimming took 2 bases from V and 8 from J, leaving 8 bases between them. Written as DNA, the CDR3 is TGTGCCTGGAGTCCGCCTGGTACGCAGTATTTT. This sequence encodes CAWSPPGTQYF.

The chain has TRBV5-1 and TRBJ1-2, with a weak D call TRBD1 (5 bases). The ends were cut back, 1 base at V and 5 bases at J, with 9 bases in the middle. Germline V gene data show CDR1 as SGHRS and CDR2 as YFSETQ. The CDR3 spans 13 residues. The CDR3 bases are TGCGCCAGCAGCTTGAAAACAGGATATGGCTACACCTTC. Translation: CASSLKTGYGYTF.